The 4 T cell receptor beta chains listed next were all sequenced from one sample in a study of cytomegalovirus exposure and HLA in healthy donors. The repertoire was sequenced with immunoSEQ multiplex PCR; TCRdb's copy has only in-frame clones and lacks some. The sample holds about 160,000 clones; more than 70% are singletons and the top ten take approximately 3%. The source material was PBMCs. These receptors were obtained from a man aged 18 to 29 in good health and CMV-seronegative.

CDR3 in amino acids: CASSRKLVLGTMNEQFF. The CDR3 region has the DNA TGTGCCAGCAGCCGTAAACTAGTTCTGGGTACTATGAATGAGCAGTTCTTC. V is TRBV14 and J is TRBJ2-1, with a possible D match to TRBD2 (5 bases). Trimming cost V 4 bases and J 7 bases, with 23 bases left between them. Germline CDR1 SGHDN, CDR2 FVKESK. The CDR3 consists of 17 residues.

The chain links TRBV27 to TRBJ1-2; 7 positions agree with TRBD1. The CDR3 is 15 amino acids. Germline V gene sequence: CDR1 MNHEY, CDR2 SMNVEV (reference sequence). After removal of 3 bases from V and 4 bases from J, the junction contained 8 bases not matched to a gene. CDR3 DNA sequence: TGTGCCAGCAGTTTTATAGCCACAGGGGCCTATGGCTACACCTTC. Amino acid sequence: CASSFIATGAYGYTF.

The chain employs TRBV4-3 and TRBJ1-5; D perhaps matches TRBD1 (6 bases). The V end was cut by 2 bases, the J end by 4 bases, with 12 bases between. The CDR3 runs to 15 residues. CDR1 and CDR2 from the germline V gene are LGHNA and YSLEER. The CDR3 DNA is TGCGCCAGCAGCCAAAAGACAGGAACAAATCAGCCCCAGCATTTT. Encoded protein: CASSQKTGTNQPQHF.

The V call is TRBV19, the J call TRBJ2-7; 8 positions match TRBD1. This CDR3 has 14 amino acids. From germline, CDR1 is LNHDA and CDR2 SQIVND (reference sequence). V lost 3 bases and J lost 0; bases outside the gene matches: 1. The DNA for the CDR3 is TGTGCCAGTAGTATGACAGGGGTCTCCTACGAGCAGTACTTC. Amino acid sequence: CASSMTGVSYEQYF.